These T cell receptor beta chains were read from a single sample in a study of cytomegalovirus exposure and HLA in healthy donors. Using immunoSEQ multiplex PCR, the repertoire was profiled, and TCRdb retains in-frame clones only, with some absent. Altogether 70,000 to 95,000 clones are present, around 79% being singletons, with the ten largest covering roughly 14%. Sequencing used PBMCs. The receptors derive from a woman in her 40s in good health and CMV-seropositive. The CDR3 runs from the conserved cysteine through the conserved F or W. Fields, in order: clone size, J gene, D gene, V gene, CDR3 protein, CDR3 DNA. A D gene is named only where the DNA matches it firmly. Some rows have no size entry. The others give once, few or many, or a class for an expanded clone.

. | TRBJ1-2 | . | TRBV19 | CASSTTLSRYYGYTF | TGTGCCAGTAGTACAACACTTAGCCGGTACTATGGCTACACCTTC
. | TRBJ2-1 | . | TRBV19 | CASKFAAGPYNEQFF | TGTGCCAGTAAATTCGCGGCGGGTCCCTACAATGAGCAGTTCTTC
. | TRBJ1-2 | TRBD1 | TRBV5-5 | CASSLAGTGREEGYTF | TGTGCCAGCAGCTTGGCCGGGACAGGGAGGGAGGAAGGCTACACCTTC
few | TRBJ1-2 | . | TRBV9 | CASSDPHRQSNYGYTF | TGTGCCAGCAGCGATCCTCACAGGCAGAGTAACTATGGCTACACCTTC
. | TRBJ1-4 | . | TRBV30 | CAWRGGGRGEKLFF | TGTGCCTGGAGAGGGGGTGGACGGGGTGAAAAACTGTTTTTT
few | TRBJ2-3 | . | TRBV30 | CAWSVYGKSTDTQYF | TGTGCCTGGAGTGTATACGGGAAGAGCACAGATACGCAGTATTTT
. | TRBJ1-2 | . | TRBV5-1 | CASSPTATNYGYTF | TGCGCCAGCAGCCCGACAGCTACTAACTATGGCTACACCTTC
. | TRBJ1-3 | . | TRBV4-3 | CASSQVVGVGNTIYF | TGCGCCAGCAGCCAAGTCGTAGGGGTTGGAAACACCATATATTTT
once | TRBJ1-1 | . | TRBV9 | CASSPLGNTEAFF | TGTGCCAGCAGCCCCCTAGGTAACACTGAAGCTTTCTTT
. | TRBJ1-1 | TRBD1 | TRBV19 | CASSQGQGRAWTEAFF | TGTGCCAGTAGCCAGGGACAGGGAAGGGCGTGGACTGAAGCTTTCTTT